Shown below are 13 T cell receptor beta chains from a single sample sequenced in a study of technical replicates of blood from several donors. Only in-frame clones appear in the TCRdb table, and some are missing; sequencing was by immunoSEQ multiplex PCR. There are some 48,000 clones in the sample; 80% to 95% occur only once, and under 4% lies in the top ten. The sample consisted of PBMCs. The receptors were gathered from a human donor in good health. Some clones in this sample may be carry-over from other donors' samples.

The chain recombines TRBV5-6 with TRBJ2-3, with TRBD2 identical over 10 bases. This CDR3 comprises 15 residues. Germline CDR1 reads SGHDT; CDR2 reads YYEEEE. V trimming: 0 bases; J trimming: 5 bases; junction bases outside the gene matches: 3. The CDR3 region has the DNA TGTGCCAGCAGCTTGGAGCTAGCGGGAGTAGATACGCAGTATTTT. It codes for CASSLELAGVDTQYF.

V usage is TRBV4-3 and J usage is TRBJ1-2; 7 positions match TRBD1. The CDR3 sequence is 16 residues long. J gave up 3 bases and V 0 bases, and 7 bases lay outside the gene matches. The germline CDR1 and CDR2 sequences are LGHNA and YSLEER. DNA of the CDR3: TGCGCCAGCAGCCAAGACATCCGAGACAGGGACTATGGCTACACCTTC. Its protein is CASSQDIRDRDYGYTF.

The chain recombines TRBV4-3 with TRBJ2-5; 11 bases are shared with TRBD2. In germline, CDR1 is LGHNA, CDR2 YSLEER. The CDR3 totals 16 residues. V shed 0 bases, J shed 6 bases, and the junction held 6 bases outside the gene matches. CDR3 sequence reads: CASSQDRSGGAQTQYF. The CDR3 DNA reads TGCGCCAGCAGCCAAGATCGTAGCGGGGGGGCGCAGACCCAGTACTTC.

This clone was detected only once. The chain combines TRBV4-2 with TRBJ1-4; TRBD1 matches 7 bases. With V trimmed by 4 bases and J by 4 bases, 9 bases remained unmatched. CDR1 is LGHNA, CDR2 YNFKEQ, per germline. The CDR3 consists of 16 residues. The CDR3 reads CASSRQETGINEKLFF. The CDR3 DNA reads TGTGCCAGCAGCCGACAGGAGACAGGGATTAATGAAAAACTGTTTTTT.

V is TRBV7-9 and J is TRBJ2-7; 15 nucleotides line up with TRBD2. CDR3 length: 17 amino acids. Trimming at V came to 5 bases and at J to 2 bases, leaving 7 bases not matched to a gene. Per the germline V gene, CDR1 is SEHNR and CDR2 is FQNEAQ (reference sequence). CDR3 sequence reads: CASSTWTSGRDAYEQYF. In DNA, the CDR3 is TGTGCCAGCAGCACCTGGACTAGCGGGAGGGACGCCTACGAGCAGTACTTC.

This rearrangement joins TRBV27 to TRBJ1-1; possible D gene TRBD1, 6 bases. The CDR3 is 14 residues long. Trimming took 3 bases from V and 1 from J, leaving 9 bases between them. Germline loops: CDR1 MNHEY, CDR2 SMNVEV (reference sequence). The CDR3 loop reads CASSLGQANTEAFF. In DNA form, the CDR3 reads TGTGCCAGCAGTTTGGGACAAGCGAACACTGAAGCTTTCTTT.

The chain carries TRBV15 and TRBJ2-7, with 9 bases aligning to TRBD1. Germline lookup yields CDR1 LNHNV and CDR2 YYDKDF (reference sequence). This CDR3 is built from 13 residues. The ends lost 8 bases at V and 4 bases at J; junction bases unmatched: 6. This CDR3 is CATQRDREYEQYF. The DNA for the CDR3 is TGTGCCACCCAGCGGGACAGGGAGTACGAGCAGTACTTC.

J is TRBJ1-1 and V is TRBV20-1; 7 nucleotides line up with TRBD1. Germline assignment: CDR1 DFQATT and CDR2 SNEGSKA (reference sequence). The length of the CDR3 is 11 residues. V lost 5 bases, J lost 4 bases, and 1 base stayed unmatched. The CDR3 nucleotides are TGCAGTGCTCCAGGGGGCACTGAAGCTTTCTTT. This codes for CSAPGGTEAFF.

The chain employs TRBV7-9 and TRBJ2-1; perhaps TRBD1 as D (6 bases). The CDR3 has 15 amino acids. Trimming pared 1 base from V and 8 bases from J, leaving 15 bases between. Germline V gene sequence: CDR1 SEHNR, CDR2 FQNEAQ (reference sequence). The CDR3 bases are TGTGCCAGCAGCTTAGGGGTTACAGGGAATGATGAGCAGTTCTTC. The encoded protein is CASSLGVTGNDEQFF.

This chain joins TRBV4-3 and TRBJ2-1; D gene uncertain. Germline values: CDR1 LGHNA, CDR2 YSLEER. CDR3 length equals 15 residues. V lost 4 bases to trimming and J lost 0 bases, with 10 bases between them. CDR3 nucleotides: TGCGCCAGCAGCCGAGCTCCCCGCTCCTACAATGAGCAGTTCTTC. Translation gives CASSRAPRSYNEQFF.

This rearrangement joins TRBV19 to TRBJ2-3, with 9 bases fitting TRBD2. V lost 1 base and J lost 0; bases outside the gene matches: 14. The CDR3 is 20 residues long. Germline V gene lookup returns CDR1 LNHDA and CDR2 SQIVND (reference sequence). The chain's CDR3 is CASSIGLAGNWFTSTDTQYF. In DNA, the CDR3 is TGTGCCAGTAGTATAGGTCTAGCGGGAAATTGGTTTACTAGCACAGATACGCAGTATTTT.

V is TRBV2 and J is TRBJ2-6; 14 bases map to TRBD2. V dropped 7 bases and J dropped 0; count of bases not matched to a gene: 8. Germline V gene data show CDR1 as SNHLY and CDR2 as FYNNEI. CDR3 length equals 19 residues. CDR3: CASKGLAGVSTSGANVLTF. The CDR3 DNA follows: TGTGCCAGCAAGGGACTAGCGGGGGTTTCAACCTCTGGGGCCAACGTCCTGACTTTC.

The rearrangement joins TRBV4-1 to TRBJ2-2; 7 bases are a match to TRBD1. The J segment lost 6 bases and the V segment lost 9 bases, leaving 19 bases of the junction unmatched. CDR3 length equals 17 residues. Germline V CDR1 and CDR2: MGHRA, YSYEKL. The CDR3 DNA follows: TGCGCCAGGACCCCAGGGGGTTGGGCTAAGAGGTCCGGGGAGCTGTTTTTT. Translating gives CARTPGGWAKRSGELFF.